The present TCR beta chain was sequenced within a study of OX40 agonist ivuxolimab in advanced cancers. In the study overall: Ivuxolimab was a fully human IgG2 agonistic monoclonal antibody targeting the costimulatory receptor OX40 (CD134). A male proportion of roughly 80% and a mean age of 60 years, ranging from about 23 to 79, were recorded for the dose-escalation cohort. Of the approximately 54 dose-escalation patients, hepatocellular carcinoma was present in roughly 19, melanoma in roughly 15, renal cell carcinoma in 9 and head and neck cancer in 9. The monotherapy dose-escalation portion (N of about 50 patients) of the phase I ivuxolimab trial is reported in the paper. Prior anti-PD-1, anti-PD-L1 or anti-CTLA-4 therapy was permitted, and approximately 42% of dose-escalation patients had received checkpoint inhibitors. Intravenous ivuxolimab was administered to patients every 2 weeks at six dose levels: 0.01, 0.1, 0.3, 1.5, 3 and 10 mg/kg. The point of sequencing TCRbeta in the periphery was to test whether ivuxolimab changed TCR sequence diversity and drove clonal T-cell expansion. Partial responses were achieved by three dose-escalation patients, of whom one had hepatocellular carcinoma and two had cutaneous melanoma.

For sequencing of the TCRbeta CDR3 region, genomic DNA was extracted from the sorted cells. TCRbeta CDR3 regions were sequenced using the immunoSEQ Assay. Sourced from immuneACCESS, this table was stored by TCRdb with only in-frame sequences that have V and J called. A share of the clones is absent; for the studies checked, an unresolved V gene accounts for under half, and the remainder has no known explanation. Recorded for this sample are roughly 100,000 clones; around 91% of them occurred a single time. About 0.87% of the sample is in the top ten clones. The trial excluded patients who had a history of autoimmune disease or were on systemic immunosuppression. In every dose cohort, peripheral blood was drawn for TCR sequencing at baseline, cycle 4 day 1, and cycle 7 day 1. The samples were drawn from a first-in-human, open-label, multicenter phase I dose-escalation trial of ivuxolimab. Adults with locally advanced or metastatic melanoma, renal cell carcinoma, hepatocellular carcinoma or head and neck squamous cell carcinoma were enrolled in the trial. Before TCR sequencing, CD4+ T cells and CD8+ T cells from peripheral blood were sorted into separate populations.

Overall study results and their limits: On average, CD8+ T cells showed more expanded clones than CD4+ T cells after ivuxolimab. Low levels of normalized T-cell clonal expansion were also seen in some nonresponding patients. Clonal expansion of both CD4+ and CD8+ blood T cells was observed from baseline to week 6 at doses 0.1 to 3.0 mg/kg. In the 0.1-3.0 mg/kg groups, partial responders had among the lowest normalized peripheral clonal expansion, particularly in CD8+ T cells. The antigen specificity of the clonally expanded peripheral T cells was not determined.

Trimming removed 4 bases from V and 2 bases from J; the gene matches leave 3 bases unexplained. The CDR3, from cysteine to phenylalanine, totals 13 residues. The read is trimmed to its CDR3 DNA, 39 bases read in frame from base 1. Via the germline V gene (reference sequence), CDR1 is GTSNPN and CDR2 SVGIG. Notes on this clone: The specificity of this receptor is unknown. The record has no base qualities; no much larger clone is one base away.

The sample was CD4+ or CD8+ T cells sorted from blood, taken in a trial of the OX40 agonist ivuxolimab. The sequence is built from TRBV30 and TRBJ2-3; 7 of the junction bases match TRBD2. The source of this sequence is an adult with an advanced solid tumor such as melanoma, head and neck, liver or kidney cancer. The DNA sequence follows: TGTGCCTGGACGGCGGGAGCCACAGATACGCAGTATTTT. The encoded protein is CAWTAGATDTQYF.